Sequencing of this TCR beta chain was carried out in a study of beta chain features in type 1 diabetes. Looked up from germline, CDR1 is MNHEY and CDR2 is SVGAGI. The CDR3 spans 14 residues. Trimming removed 6 bases from V and 2 bases from J; junction bases left unmatched: 5. Expressed TCRB transcripts were sequenced because the entire RNA isolate underwent reverse transcription. Profiling relied on immunoSEQ multiplex PCR, and the TCRdb table lists in-frame clones only, not all of them. The data contain about 160,000 clones, under 13% of them singletons. Study-wide findings and caveats: A potential influence of HLA type upon TCRB rearrangement remained unresolved herein. Type 1 diabetes patients had moderately but significantly shorter TCRB CDR3s in all four CD4+ subsets. VDJ junctions from type 1 diabetes patients carried fewer insertions and larger deletions.

Concerning this clone: The antigen remains unidentified.

The origin of this receptor is a man aged 30 to 39 with type 1 diabetes. Sequenced: central memory CD4+ T cells from blood. This chain uses TRBV6-5 with TRBJ2-5, with 8 bases identical to TRBD2. The CDR3 protein is CASREAGGQETQYF. CDR3 nucleotides: TGTGCCAGCAGAGAGGCGGGAGGACAAGAGACCCAGTACTTC.